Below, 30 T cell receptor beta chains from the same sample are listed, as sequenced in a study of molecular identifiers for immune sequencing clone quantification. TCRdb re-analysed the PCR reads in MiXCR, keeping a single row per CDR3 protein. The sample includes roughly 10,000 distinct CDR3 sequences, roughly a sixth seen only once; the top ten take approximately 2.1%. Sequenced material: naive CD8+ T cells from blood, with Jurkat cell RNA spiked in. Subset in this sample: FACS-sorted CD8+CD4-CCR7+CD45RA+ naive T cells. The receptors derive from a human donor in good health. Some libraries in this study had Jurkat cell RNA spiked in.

The DNA for the CDR3 is TGTGCCAGCAGCTTGGGGACTACGTTAACGTACGAGCAGTACTTC. Translated: CASSLGTTLTYEQYF. This rearrangement joins TRBV5-6 to TRBJ2-7; D is perhaps TRBD2 (6 bases). The germline V and J ends were trimmed by 0 bases and 4 bases, with 14 bases remaining between them. The germline V gene has CDR1 SGHDT and CDR2 YYEEEE. This CDR3 spans 15 amino acids.

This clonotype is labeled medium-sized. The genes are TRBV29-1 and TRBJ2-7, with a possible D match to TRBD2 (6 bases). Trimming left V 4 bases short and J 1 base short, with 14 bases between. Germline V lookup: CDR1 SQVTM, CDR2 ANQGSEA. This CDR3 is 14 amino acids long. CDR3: CSVGGVFGSYEQYF. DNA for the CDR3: TGCAGCGTTGGGGGGGTCTTCGGGTCCTACGAGCAGTACTTC.

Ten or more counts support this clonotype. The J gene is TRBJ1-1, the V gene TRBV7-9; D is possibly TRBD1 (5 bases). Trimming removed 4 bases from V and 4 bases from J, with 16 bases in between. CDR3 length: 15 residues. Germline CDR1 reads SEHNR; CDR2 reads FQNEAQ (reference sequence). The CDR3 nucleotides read TGTGCCAGCAGCTACGTCGGACATGGTTTCACTGAAGCTTTCTTT. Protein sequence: CASSYVGHGFTEAFF.

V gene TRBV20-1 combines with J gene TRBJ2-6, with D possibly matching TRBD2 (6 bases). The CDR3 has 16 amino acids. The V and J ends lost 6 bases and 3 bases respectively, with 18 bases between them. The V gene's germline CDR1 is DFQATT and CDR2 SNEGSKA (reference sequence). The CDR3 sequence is CSAPDYHLGGANVLTF. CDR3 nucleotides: TGCAGTGCCCCGGACTACCACTTAGGTGGGGCCAACGTCCTGACTTTC.

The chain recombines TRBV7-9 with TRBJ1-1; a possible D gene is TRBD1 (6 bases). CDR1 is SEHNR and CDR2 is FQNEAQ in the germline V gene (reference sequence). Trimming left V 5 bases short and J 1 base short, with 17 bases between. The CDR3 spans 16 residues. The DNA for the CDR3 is TGTGCCAGCAGCGGAGCAATAACAGGGTGGAACACTGAAGCTTTCTTT. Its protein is CASSGAITGWNTEAFF.

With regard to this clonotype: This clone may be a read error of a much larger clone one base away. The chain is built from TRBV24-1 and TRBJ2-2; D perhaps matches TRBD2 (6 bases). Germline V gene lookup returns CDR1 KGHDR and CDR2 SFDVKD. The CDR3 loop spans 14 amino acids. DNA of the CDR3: TGTGCCACCAGTGAGGGGGGTCCAACCGGGGAGCCGTTTTTT. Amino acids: CATSEGGPTGEPFF.

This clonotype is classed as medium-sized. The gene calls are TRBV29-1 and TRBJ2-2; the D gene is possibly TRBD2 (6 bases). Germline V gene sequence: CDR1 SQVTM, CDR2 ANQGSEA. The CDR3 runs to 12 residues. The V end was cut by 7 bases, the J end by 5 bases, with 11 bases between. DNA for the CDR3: TGCAGCGCCCCGGCGGGGACCGGGGAGCTGTTTTTT. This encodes CSAPAGTGELFF.

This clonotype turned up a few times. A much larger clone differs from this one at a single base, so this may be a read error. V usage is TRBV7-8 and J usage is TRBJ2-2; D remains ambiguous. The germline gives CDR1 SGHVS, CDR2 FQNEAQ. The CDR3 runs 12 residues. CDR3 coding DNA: TGTGCCAGCGGCTTAGTAGGCGGGGAGCTGTTTTTT. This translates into CASGLVGGELFF.

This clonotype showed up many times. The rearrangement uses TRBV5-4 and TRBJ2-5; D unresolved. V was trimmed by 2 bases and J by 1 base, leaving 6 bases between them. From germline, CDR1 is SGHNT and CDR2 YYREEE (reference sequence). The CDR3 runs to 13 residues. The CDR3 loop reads CASSFSPQETQYF. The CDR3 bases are TGTGCCAGCAGCTTCAGTCCCCAAGAGACCCAGTACTTC.

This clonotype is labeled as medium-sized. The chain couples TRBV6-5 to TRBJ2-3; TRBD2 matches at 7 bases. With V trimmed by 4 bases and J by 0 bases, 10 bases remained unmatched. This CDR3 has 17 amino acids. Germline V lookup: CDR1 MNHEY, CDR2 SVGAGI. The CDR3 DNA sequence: TGTGCCAGCAGTTCTTCACCACTAGCGACTAGCACAGATACGCAGTATTTT. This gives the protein CASSSSPLATSTDTQYF.

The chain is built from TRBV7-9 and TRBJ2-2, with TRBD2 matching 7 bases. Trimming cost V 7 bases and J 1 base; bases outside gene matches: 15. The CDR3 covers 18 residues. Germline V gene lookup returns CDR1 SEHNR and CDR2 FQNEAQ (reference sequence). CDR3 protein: CASMGWDYSSVNTGELFF. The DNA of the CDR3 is TGTGCCAGCATGGGATGGGACTACTCCTCCGTGAACACCGGGGAGCTGTTTTTT.

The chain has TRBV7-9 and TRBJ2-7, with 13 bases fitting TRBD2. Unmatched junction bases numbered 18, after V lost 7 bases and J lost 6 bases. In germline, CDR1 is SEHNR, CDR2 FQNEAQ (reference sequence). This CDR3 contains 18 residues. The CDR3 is CASTPTGLAGRAGGEQYF. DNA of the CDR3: TGTGCCAGCACCCCGACGGGACTAGCGGGAAGAGCCGGCGGCGAGCAGTACTTC. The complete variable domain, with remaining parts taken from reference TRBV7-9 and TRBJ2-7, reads DTGVSQNPRHKITKRGQNVTFRCDPISEHNRLYWYRQTLGQGPEFLTYFQNEAQLEKSRLLSDRFSAERPKGSFSTLEIQRTEQGDSAMYLCASTPTGLAGRAGGEQYFGPGTRLTVT.

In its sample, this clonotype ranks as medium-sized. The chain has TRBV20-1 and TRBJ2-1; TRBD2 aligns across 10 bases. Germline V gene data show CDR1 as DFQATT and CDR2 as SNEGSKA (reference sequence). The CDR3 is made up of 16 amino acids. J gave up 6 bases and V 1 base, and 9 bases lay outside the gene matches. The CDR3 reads CSARAWPGLASNEQFF. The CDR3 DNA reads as TGCAGTGCTAGAGCTTGGCCGGGACTAGCGTCCAATGAGCAGTTCTTC.

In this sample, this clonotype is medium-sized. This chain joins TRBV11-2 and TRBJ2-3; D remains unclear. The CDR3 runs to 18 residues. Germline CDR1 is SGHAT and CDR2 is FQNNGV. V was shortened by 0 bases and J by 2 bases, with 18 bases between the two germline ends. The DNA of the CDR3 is TGTGCCAGCAGCTTAGAAGGGCTACGGGCAGGAATCACAGATACGCAGTATTTT. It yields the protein CASSLEGLRAGITDTQYF.

The CDR3 nucleotides read TGTGCCAGCAGTTCCCTAGCGGGAGGATACAATGAGCAGTTCTTC. It encodes CASSSLAGGYNEQFF. The rearrangement joins TRBV6-5 to TRBJ2-1; 11 nucleotides line up with TRBD2. CDR1 MNHEY and CDR2 SVGAGI come from the germline V gene. J gave up 4 bases and V 4 bases, and 3 bases lay outside the gene matches. The CDR3 has 15 residues.

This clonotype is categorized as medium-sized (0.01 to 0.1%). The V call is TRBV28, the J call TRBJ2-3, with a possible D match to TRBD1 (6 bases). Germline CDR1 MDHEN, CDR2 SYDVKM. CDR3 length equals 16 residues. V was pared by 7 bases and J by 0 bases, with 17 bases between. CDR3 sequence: CASIQGRTASTDTQYF. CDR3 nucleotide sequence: TGTGCCAGCATCCAGGGGCGAACGGCTAGCACAGATACGCAGTATTTT.

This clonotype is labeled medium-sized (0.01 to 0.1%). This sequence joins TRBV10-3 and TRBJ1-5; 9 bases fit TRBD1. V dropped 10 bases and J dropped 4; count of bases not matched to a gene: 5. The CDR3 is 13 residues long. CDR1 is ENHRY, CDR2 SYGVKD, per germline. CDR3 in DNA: TGTGCCACGGGACAGGGATCGAATCAGCCCCAGCATTTT. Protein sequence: CATGQGSNQPQHF.

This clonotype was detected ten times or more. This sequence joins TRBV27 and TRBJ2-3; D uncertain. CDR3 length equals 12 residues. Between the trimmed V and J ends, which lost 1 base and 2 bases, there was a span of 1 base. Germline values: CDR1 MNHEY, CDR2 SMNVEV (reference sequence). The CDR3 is CASSLFTDTQYF. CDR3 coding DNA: TGTGCCAGCAGTTTATTCACAGATACGCAGTATTTT.

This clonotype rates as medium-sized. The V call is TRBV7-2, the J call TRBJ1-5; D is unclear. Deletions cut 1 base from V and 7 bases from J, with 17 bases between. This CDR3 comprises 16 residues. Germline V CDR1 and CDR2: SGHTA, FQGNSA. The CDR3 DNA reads TGTGCCAGCAGCTTAGTAGGCAGACATCTTGGCCAGCCCCAGCATTTT. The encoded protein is CASSLVGRHLGQPQHF.

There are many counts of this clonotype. The CDR3: CASSSSVTYNEQFF. CDR3 bases: TGTGCCAGCAGTTCCTCAGTCACTTACAATGAGCAGTTCTTC. The V call is TRBV11-3, the J call TRBJ2-1; unclear D gene. V was cut by 6 bases and J by 4 bases, with 13 bases left in between. Germline CDR1 SGHNT, CDR2 YENEEA. The CDR3 has 14 residues.

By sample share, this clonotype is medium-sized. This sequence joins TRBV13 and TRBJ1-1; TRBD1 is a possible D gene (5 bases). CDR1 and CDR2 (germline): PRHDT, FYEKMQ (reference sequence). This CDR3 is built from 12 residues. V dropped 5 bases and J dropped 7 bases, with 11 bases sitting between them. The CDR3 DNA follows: TGTGCCAGCAGCCCCAGGGCTGGTGAAGCTTTCTTT. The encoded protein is CASSPRAGEAFF.

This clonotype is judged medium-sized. The CDR3 loop is CASSLDVTDTQYF. The CDR3, as DNA: TGTGCCAGCAGCTTAGATGTCACAGATACGCAGTATTTT. This chain joins TRBV7-6 and TRBJ2-3, with D unresolved. Trimming stripped 1 base from V and 2 bases from J, with 4 bases between. CDR1 SGHVS and CDR2 FNYEAQ come from the germline V gene. The CDR3 loop spans 13 amino acids.

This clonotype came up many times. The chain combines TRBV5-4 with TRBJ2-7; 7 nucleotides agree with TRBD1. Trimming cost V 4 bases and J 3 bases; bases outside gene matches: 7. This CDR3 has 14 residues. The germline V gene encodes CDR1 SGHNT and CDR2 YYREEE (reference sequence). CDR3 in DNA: TGTGCCAGCAGCAGGACAGGAGTTAACTACGAGCAGTACTTC. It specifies CASSRTGVNYEQYF. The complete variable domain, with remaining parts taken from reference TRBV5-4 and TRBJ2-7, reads ETGVTQSPTHLIKTRGQQVTLRCSSQSGHNTVSWYQQALGQGPQFIFQYYREEENGRGNFPPRFSGLQFPNYSSELNVNALELDDSALYLCASSRTGVNYEQYFGPGTRLTVT.

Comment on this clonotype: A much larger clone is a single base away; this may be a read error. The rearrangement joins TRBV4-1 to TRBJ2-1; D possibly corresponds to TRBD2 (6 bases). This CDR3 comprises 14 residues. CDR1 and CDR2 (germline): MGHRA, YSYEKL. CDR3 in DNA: TGCGCCAGCAGCCGACCCGTTAGCGGCAATGAGCAGTCCTTC. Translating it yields CASSRPVSGNEQSF.

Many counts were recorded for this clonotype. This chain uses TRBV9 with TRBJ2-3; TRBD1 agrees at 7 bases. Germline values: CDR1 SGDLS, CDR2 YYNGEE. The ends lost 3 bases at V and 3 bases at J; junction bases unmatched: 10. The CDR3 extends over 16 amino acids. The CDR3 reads CASSAQGVRSTDTQYF. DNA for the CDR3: TGTGCCAGCAGCGCCCAGGGGGTGCGTTCGACAGATACGCAGTATTTT.

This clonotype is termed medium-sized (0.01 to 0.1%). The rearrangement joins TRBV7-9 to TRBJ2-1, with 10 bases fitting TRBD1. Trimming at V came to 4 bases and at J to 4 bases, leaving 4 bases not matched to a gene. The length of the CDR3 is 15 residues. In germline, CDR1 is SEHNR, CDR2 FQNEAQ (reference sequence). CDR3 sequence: CASSSGTGVYNEQFF. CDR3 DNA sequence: TGTGCCAGCAGCTCCGGGACAGGGGTTTACAATGAGCAGTTCTTC.

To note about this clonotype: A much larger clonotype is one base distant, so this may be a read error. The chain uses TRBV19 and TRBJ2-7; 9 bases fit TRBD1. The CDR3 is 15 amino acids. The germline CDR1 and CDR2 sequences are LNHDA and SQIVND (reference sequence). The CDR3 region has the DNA TGTGCCAGTGGTATCCGGGACAGGGCCGGGGACGAGCAGTACTTC. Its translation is CASGIRDRAGDEQYF.

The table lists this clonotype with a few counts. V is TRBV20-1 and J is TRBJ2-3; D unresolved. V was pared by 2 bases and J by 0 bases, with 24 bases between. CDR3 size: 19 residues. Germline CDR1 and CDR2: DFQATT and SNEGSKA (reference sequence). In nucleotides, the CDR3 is TGCAGTGCTAGAACGATTCTACCCCCTCGGGCGATTAGCACAGATACGCAGTATTTT. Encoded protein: CSARTILPPRAISTDTQYF.

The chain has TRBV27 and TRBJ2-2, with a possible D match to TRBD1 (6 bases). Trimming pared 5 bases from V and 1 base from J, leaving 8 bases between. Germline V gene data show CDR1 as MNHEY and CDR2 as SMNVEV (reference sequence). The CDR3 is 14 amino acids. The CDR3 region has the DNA TGTGCCAGCAGTCAGACAGGGAACACCGGGGAGCTGTTTTTT. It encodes CASSQTGNTGELFF.

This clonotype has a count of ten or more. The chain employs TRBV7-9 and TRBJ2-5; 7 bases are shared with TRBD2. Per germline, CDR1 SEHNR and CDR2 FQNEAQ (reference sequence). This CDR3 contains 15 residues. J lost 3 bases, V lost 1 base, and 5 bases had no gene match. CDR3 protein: CASSLVAAGKETQYF. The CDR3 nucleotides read TGTGCCAGCAGCTTAGTCGCAGCGGGGAAAGAGACCCAGTACTTC. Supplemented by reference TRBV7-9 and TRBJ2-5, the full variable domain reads DTGVSQNPRHKITKRGQNVTFRCDPISEHNRLYWYRQTLGQGPEFLTYFQNEAQLEKSRLLSDRFSAERPKGSFSTLEIQRTEQGDSAMYLCASSLVAAGKETQYFGPGTRLLVL.